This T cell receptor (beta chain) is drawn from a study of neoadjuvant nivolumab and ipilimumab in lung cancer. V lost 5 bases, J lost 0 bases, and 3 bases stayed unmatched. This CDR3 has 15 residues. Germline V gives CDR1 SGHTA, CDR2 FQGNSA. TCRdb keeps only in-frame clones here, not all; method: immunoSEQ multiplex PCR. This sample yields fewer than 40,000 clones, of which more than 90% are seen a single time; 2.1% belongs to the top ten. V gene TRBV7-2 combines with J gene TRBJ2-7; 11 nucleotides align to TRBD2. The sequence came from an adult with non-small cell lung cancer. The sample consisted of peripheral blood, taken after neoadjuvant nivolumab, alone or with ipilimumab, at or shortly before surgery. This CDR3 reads CASSETSGSSYEQYF. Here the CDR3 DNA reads TGTGCCAGCAGCGAAACTAGCGGGAGCTCCTACGAGCAGTACTTC.